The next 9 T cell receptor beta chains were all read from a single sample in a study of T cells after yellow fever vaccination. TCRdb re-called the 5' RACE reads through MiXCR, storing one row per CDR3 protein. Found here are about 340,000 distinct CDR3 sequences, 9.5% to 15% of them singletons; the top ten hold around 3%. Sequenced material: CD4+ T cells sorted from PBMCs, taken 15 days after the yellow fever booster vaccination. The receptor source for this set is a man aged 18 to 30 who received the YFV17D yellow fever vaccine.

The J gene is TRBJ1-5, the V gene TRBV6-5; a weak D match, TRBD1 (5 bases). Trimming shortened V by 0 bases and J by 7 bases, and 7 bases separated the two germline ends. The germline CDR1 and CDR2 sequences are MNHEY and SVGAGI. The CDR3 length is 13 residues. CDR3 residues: CASSYSGEQPQHF. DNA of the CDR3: TGTGCCAGCAGTTACTCGGGGGAGCAGCCCCAGCATTTT.

CDR3 DNA: TGTGCCAGCAGCAAAAAGGGACACCCAGCTAACTATGGCTACACCTTC. The encoded protein is CASSKKGHPANYGYTF. The genes are TRBV6-6 and TRBJ1-2; TRBD1 is a possible D gene (6 bases). Germline assignment: CDR1 MNHNY and CDR2 SVGAGI (reference sequence). This CDR3 has 16 residues. V was trimmed by 6 bases and J by 0 bases, leaving 17 bases between them.

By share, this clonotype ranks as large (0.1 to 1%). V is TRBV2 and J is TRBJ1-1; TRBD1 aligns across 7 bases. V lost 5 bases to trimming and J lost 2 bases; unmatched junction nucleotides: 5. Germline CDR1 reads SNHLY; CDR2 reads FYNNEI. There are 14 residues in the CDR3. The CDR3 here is CASSLRQGNTEAFF. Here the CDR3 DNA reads TGTGCCAGCAGTCTCAGACAGGGAAACACTGAAGCTTTCTTT.

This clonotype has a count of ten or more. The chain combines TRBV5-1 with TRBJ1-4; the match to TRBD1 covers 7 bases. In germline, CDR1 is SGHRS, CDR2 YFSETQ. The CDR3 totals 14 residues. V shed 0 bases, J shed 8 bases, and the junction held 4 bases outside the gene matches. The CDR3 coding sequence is TGCGCCAGCAGCTTGGAGGGGGCGCGGGAAAAACTGTTTTTT. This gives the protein CASSLEGAREKLFF.

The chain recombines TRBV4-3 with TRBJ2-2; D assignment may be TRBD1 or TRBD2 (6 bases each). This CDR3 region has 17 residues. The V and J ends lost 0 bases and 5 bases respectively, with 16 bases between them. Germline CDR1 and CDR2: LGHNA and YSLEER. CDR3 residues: CASSQDRTGARTGELFF. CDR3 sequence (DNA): TGCGCCAGCAGCCAAGATAGAACGGGGGCGCGGACCGGGGAGCTGTTTTTT.

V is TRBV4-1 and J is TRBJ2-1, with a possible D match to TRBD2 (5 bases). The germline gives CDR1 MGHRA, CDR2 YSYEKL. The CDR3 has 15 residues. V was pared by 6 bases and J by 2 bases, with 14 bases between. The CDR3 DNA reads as TGCGCCAGCAGAGCACACGGGGTCACCTACAATGAGCAGTTCTTC. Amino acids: CASRAHGVTYNEQFF.

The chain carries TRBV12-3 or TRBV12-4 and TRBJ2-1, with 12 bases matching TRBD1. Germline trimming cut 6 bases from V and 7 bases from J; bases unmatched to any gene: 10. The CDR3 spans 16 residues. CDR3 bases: TGTGCCAGCAGACCTACCGGGACAGGGGGCCGGAATGAGCAGTTCTTC. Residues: CASRPTGTGGRNEQFF.

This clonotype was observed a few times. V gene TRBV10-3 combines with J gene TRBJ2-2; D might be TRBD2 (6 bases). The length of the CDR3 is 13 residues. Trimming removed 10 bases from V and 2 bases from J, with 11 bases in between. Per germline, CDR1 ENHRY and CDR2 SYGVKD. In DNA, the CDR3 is TGTGCCACGACGGGACTCAACACCGGGGAGCTGTTTTTT. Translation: CATTGLNTGELFF.

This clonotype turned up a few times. The CDR3 region has the DNA TGTGCCAGCAGCTTATTTGGCGGGGGGCCGAACACCGGGGAGCTGTTTTTT. As protein: CASSLFGGGPNTGELFF. The chain has TRBV7-2 and TRBJ2-2; TRBD2 aligns across 8 bases. V gave up 2 bases and J gave up 0 bases; unmatched junction bases: 5. The CDR3 consists of 17 residues. Germline V gene data show CDR1 as SGHTA and CDR2 as FQGNSA.